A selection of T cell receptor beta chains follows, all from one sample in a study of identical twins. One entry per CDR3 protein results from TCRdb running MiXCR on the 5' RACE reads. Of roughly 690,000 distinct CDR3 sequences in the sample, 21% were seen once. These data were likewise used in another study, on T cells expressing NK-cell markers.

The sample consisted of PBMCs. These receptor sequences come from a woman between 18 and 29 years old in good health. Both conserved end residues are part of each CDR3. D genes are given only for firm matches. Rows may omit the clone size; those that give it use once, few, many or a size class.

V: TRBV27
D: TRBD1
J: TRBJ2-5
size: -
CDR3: CASSLLGTVDETQYF
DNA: TGTGCCAGCAGTTTACTGGGGACAGTCGACGAGACCCAGTACTTC

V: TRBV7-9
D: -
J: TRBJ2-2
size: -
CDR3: CATQFSVGTGELFF
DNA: TGTGCCACGCAATTCTCAGTGGGAACCGGGGAGCTGTTTTTT

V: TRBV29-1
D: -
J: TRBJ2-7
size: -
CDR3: CSAIKGVGYEQYF
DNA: TGCAGCGCTATAAAGGGTGTAGGCTACGAGCAGTACTTC

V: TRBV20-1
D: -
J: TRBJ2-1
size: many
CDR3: CSAALAVYNEQFF
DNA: TGCAGTGCAGCCCTAGCAGTCTACAATGAGCAGTTCTTC

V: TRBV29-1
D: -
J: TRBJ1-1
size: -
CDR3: CSVVSPFRAFF
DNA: TGCAGCGTTGTTTCTCCCTTCCGGGCTTTCTTT

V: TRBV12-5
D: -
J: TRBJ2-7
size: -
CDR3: CASGLWLRGDTVYEQYF
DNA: TGTGCTAGTGGTTTGTGGCTTCGAGGGGACACCGTCTACGAGCAGTACTTC

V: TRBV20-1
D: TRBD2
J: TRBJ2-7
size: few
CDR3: CSAGQGFIAGEGEYF
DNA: TGCAGTGCTGGCCAGGGTTTTATAGCGGGAGAAGGGGAGTACTTC

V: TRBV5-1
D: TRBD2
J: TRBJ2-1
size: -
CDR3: CASSLGDGRGGVFNEQFF
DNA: TGCGCCAGCAGCTTGGGGGACGGTCGGGGGGGAGTGTTCAATGAGCAGTTCTTC

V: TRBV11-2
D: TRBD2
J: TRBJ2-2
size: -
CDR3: CASSLSGGANTGELFF
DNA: TGTGCCAGCAGCCTTAGCGGGGGGGCGAACACCGGGGAGCTGTTTTTT

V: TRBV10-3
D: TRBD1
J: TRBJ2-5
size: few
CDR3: CAINTGTGLGETQYF
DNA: TGTGCCATCAACACCGGGACAGGCCTGGGGGAGACCCAGTACTTC

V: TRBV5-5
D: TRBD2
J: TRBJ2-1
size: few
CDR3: CASSFAGGSYNEQFF
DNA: TGTGCCAGCAGCTTCGCGGGGGGTTCCTACAATGAGCAGTTCTTC

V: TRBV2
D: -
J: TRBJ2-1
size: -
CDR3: CASPRGFSEQFF
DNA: TGTGCCAGCCCAAGGGGTTTCAGTGAGCAGTTCTTC

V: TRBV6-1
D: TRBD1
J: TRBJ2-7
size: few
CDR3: CASGRSGTGGYEQYF
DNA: TGTGCCAGCGGTAGATCCGGGACAGGGGGCTACGAGCAGTACTTC

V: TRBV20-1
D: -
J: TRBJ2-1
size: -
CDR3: CSASRKTAASYNEQFF
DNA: TGCAGTGCTAGTAGAAAGACGGCGGCTTCCTACAATGAGCAGTTCTTC

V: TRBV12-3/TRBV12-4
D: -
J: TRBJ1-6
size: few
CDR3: CASSLKGTTPLHF
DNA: TGTGCCAGCAGTTTAAAGGGTACTACACCCCTCCACTTT

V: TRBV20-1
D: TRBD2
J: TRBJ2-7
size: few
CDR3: CSASGLAGSTYEQYF
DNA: TGCAGTGCTAGCGGGCTAGCGGGATCAACCTACGAGCAGTACTTC

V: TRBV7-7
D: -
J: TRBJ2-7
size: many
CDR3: CASSLGRNYEQYF
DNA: TGTGCCAGCAGTTTGGGACGGAACTACGAGCAGTACTTC